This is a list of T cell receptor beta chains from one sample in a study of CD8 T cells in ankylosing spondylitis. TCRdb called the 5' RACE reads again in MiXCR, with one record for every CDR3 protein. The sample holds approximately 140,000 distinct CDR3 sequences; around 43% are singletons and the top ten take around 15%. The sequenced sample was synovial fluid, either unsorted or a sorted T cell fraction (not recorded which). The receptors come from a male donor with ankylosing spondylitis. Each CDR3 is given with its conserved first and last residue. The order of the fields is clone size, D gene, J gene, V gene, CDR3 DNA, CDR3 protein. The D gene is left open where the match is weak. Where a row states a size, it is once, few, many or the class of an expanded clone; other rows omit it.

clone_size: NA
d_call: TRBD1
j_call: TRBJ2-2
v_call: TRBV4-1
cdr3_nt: TGCGCCAGCTGCCCCGACAGGGGCACCGGGGAGCTGTTTTTT
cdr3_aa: CASCPDRGTGELFF

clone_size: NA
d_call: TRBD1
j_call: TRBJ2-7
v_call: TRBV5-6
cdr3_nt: TGTGCCAGCAGCCCAGATAACAGGGGGCTCTACGAGCAGTACTTC
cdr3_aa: CASSPDNRGLYEQYF

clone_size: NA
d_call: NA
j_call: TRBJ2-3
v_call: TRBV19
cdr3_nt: TGTGCCAGTAGTATGGGGTCCGTTCTACCCTGGTGGCCGCGGGGCACAGATACGCAGTATTTT
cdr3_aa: CASSMGSVLPWWPRGTDTQYF

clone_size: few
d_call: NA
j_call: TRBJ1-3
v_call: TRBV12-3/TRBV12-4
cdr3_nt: TGTGCCAGCAGTTTTCCCGGAAACACCATATATTTT
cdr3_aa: CASSFPGNTIYF

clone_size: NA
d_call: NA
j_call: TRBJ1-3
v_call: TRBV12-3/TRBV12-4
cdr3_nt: TGTGCCAGCAGGAAGGACAGTCCTGGAAACACCATATATTTT
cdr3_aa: CASRKDSPGNTIYF

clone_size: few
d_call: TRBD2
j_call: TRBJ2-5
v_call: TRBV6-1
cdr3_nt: TGTGCCAGCAGTGAAGCTAGCGGGGGGCAAGAGACCCAGTACTTC
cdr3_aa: CASSEASGGQETQYF

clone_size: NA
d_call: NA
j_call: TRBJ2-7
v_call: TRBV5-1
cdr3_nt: TGCGCCAGCAGCTTGTACCGGGACATCGCCTACGAGCAGTACTTC
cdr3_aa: CASSLYRDIAYEQYF

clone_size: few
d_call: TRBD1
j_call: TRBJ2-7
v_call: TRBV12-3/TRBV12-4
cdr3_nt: TGTGCCAGCAGTTTGACAGGGCCCTACGAGCAGTACTTC
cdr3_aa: CASSLTGPYEQYF

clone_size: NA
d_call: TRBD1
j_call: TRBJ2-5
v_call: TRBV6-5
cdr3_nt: TGTGCCAGCAGTTACTGGGGACAGGAAGAGACCCAGTACTTC
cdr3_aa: CASSYWGQEETQYF

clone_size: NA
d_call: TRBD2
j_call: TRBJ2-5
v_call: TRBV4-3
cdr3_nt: TGCGCCAGCAGCCAAGGTCCAGCGGGGTACCAAGAGACCCAGTACTTC
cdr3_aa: CASSQGPAGYQETQYF

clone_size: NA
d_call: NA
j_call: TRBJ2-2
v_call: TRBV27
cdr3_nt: TGTGCCAGCAGTTTTTGGCTCGCCACCGGGGAGCTGTTTTTT
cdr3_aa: CASSFWLATGELFF

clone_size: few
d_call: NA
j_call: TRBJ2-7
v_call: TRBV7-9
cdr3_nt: TGTGCCAGCAGCCAAACAGGGACGGACTTCTACGAGCAGTACTTC
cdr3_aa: CASSQTGTDFYEQYF

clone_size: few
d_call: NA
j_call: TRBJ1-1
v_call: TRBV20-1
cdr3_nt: TGCAGTGCTAGGGTTGCAGGGGAGGAGAACACTGAAGCTTTCTTT
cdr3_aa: CSARVAGEENTEAFF

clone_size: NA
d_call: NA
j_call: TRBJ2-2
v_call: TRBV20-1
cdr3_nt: TGCAGTGCTAGACCCTGGGCAGTTGGGTCCGGGGAGCTGTTTTTT
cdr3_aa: CSARPWAVGSGELFF

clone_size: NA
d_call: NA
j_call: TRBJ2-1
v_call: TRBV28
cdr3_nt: TGTGCCAGCAGACAGAACAATGAGCAGTTCTTC
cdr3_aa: CASRQNNEQFF

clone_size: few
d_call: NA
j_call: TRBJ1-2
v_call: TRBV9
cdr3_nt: TGTGCCAGCAGCGTAGGACCGACAGGAAACTATGGCTACACCTTC
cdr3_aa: CASSVGPTGNYGYTF

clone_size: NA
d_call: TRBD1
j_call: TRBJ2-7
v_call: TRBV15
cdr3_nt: TGTGCCACCAGCAGCCTCCGGGACAGGGTCCCCTACGAGCAGTACTTC
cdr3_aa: CATSSLRDRVPYEQYF

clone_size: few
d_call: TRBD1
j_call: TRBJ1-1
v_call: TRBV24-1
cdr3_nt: TGTGCCACCAGTGTGGACAGGGGTAAGAACACTGAAGCTTTCTTT
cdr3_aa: CATSVDRGKNTEAFF

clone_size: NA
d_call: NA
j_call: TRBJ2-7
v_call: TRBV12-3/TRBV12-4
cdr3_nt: TGTGCCAGCACCCTTCGAGGTTACGAGCAGTACTTC
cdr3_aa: CASTLRGYEQYF

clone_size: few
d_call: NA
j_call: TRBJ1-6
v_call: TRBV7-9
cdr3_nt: TGTGCCAGCAGCTCAGATTCACCCCTCCACTTT
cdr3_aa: CASSSDSPLHF

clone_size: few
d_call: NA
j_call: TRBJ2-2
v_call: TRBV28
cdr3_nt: TGTGCCAGCAGTTTACCAGGGTGGCCGAACACCGGGGAGCTGTTTTTT
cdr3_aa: CASSLPGWPNTGELFF

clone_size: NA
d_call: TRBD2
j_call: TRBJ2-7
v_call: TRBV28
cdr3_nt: TGTGCCAGCAGTTCACCCAGGAGCGGGAGTTACGAGCAGTACTTC
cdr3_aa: CASSSPRSGSYEQYF

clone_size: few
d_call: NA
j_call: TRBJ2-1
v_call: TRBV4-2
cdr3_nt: TGTGCCAGCAGCCAAGAGACTCACAATGAGCAGTTCTTC
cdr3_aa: CASSQETHNEQFF

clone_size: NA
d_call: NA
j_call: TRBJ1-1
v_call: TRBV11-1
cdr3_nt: TGTGCCAGCAGCCCAGGGGAGGACACTGAAGCTTTCTTT
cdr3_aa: CASSPGEDTEAFF

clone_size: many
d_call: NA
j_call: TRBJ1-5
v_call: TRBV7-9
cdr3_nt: TGTGCCAGCAGCTCAGGGACCGGTTATCAGCCCCAGCATTTT
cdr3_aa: CASSSGTGYQPQHF

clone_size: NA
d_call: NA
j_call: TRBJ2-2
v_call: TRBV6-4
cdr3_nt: TGTGCCAGCAGTGTCGGTCGGGGGGACAACGGGGAGCTGTTTTTT
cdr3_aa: CASSVGRGDNGELFF

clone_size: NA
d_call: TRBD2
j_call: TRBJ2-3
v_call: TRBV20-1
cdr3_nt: TGCAGTGCTTACGGCTTAGCGGGGGACACAGATACGCAGTATTTT
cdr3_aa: CSAYGLAGDTDTQYF

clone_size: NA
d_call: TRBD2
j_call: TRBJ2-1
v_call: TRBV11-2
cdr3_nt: TGTGCCAGCAGCTCCTTCCTTAGCGGGAGGCCCTACAATGAGCAGTTCTTC
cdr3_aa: CASSSFLSGRPYNEQFF

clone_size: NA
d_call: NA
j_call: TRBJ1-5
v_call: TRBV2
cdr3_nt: TGTGCCAGCAGTGATACAGGGAGGGATCAGCCCCAGCATTTT
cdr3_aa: CASSDTGRDQPQHF

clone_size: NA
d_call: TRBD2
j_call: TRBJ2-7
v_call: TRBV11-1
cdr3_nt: TGTGCCAGCAGCTTCCCCTCGCGGCTAGCGGGAGAGCTTACCTACGAGCAGTACTTC
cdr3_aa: CASSFPSRLAGELTYEQYF

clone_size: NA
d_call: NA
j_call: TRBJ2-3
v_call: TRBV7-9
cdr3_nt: TGTGCCAGCAGCTTCCTAGCGAGCACAGATACGCAGTATTTT
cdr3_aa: CASSFLASTDTQYF

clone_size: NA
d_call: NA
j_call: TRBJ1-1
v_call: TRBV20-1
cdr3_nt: TGCAGTGCTAGCAACAGGGCGGGGAACATCACTGAAGCTTTCTTT
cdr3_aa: CSASNRAGNITEAFF

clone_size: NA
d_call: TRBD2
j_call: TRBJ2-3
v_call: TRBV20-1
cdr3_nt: TGCAGTGCTATCCCGACTAGCGGGTCTAGCACAGATACGCAGTATTTT
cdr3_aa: CSAIPTSGSSTDTQYF

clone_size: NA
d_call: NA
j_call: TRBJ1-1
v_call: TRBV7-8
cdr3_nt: TGTGCCAGCAGCTTAGCGCAGGGACCCTACACCACTGAAGCTTTCTTT
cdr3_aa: CASSLAQGPYTTEAFF

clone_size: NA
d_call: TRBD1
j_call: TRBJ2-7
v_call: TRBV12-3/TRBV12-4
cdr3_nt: TGTGCCAGCAGCCCCCGGACAGGGTTGAACGAGCAGTACTTC
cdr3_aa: CASSPRTGLNEQYF

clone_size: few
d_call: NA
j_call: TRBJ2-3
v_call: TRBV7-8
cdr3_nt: TGTGCCAGCAGCTTAGAGGGGAGGCGTACAGATACGCAGTATTTT
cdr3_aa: CASSLEGRRTDTQYF

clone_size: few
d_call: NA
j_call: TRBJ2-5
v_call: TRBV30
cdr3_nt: TGTGCCTGGTCGATACAGGGCCTCGAGTGGGAACAGTACTTC
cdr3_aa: CAWSIQGLEWEQYF

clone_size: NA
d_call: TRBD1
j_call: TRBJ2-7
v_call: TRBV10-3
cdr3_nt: TGTGCCATCACCCGGGACAGGGGGCTTGTCGAGCAGTACTTC
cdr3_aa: CAITRDRGLVEQYF

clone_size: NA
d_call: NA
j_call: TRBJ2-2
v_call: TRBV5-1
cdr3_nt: TGCGCCAGCAGCCCCAGGACCGGGGAGCTGTTTTTT
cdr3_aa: CASSPRTGELFF

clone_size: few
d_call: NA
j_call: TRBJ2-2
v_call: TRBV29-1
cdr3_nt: TGCAGCGTTGAAGATAGTAACAGGAACACCGGGGAGCTGTTTTTT
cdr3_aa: CSVEDSNRNTGELFF

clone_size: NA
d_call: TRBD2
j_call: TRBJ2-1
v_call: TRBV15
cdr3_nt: TGTGCCACCAGCAGTTTACCGCCGGGACTAGCCTACAATGAGCAGTTCTTC
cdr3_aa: CATSSLPPGLAYNEQFF

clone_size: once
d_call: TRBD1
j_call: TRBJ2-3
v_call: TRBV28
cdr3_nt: TGTGCCAGCAGCGAATACTACAGGGGGCCCACAGATACGCAGTATTTT
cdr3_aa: CASSEYYRGPTDTQYF

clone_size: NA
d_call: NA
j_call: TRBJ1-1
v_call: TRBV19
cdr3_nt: TGTGCCAGTACCCGGCCCGCTGAAGCTTTCTTT
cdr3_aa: CASTRPAEAFF

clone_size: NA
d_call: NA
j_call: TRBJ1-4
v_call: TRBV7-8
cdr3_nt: TGTGCCAGCAGCTTAGGTCACAGGGAGTACTTTAATGAAAAACTGTTTTTT
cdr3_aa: CASSLGHREYFNEKLFF

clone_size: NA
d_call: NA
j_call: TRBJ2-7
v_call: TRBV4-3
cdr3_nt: TGCGCCAGCAGCCAGATCCCGTGGGGTACCTACGAGCAGTACTTC
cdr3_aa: CASSQIPWGTYEQYF

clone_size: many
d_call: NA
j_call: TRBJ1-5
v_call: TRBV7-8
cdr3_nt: TGTGCCAGCAGCTACCACCAGGGGCCCAGTCAGCCCCAGCATTTT
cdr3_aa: CASSYHQGPSQPQHF

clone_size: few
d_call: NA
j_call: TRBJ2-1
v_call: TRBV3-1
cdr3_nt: TGTGCCAGCAGCCAGGGACATTTCTACAATGAGCAGTTCTTC
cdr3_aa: CASSQGHFYNEQFF

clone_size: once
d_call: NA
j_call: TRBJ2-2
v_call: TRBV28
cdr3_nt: TGTGCCGCAAGCAACACCGGGGAGCTGTTTTTT
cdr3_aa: CAASNTGELFF

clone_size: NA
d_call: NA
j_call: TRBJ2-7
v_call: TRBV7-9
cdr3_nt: TGTGCCAGCAGCTTAGCGGGTATCGGACATGAGCAGTACTTC
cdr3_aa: CASSLAGIGHEQYF

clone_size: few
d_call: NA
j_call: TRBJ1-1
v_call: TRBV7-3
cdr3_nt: TGTGCCAGCACCACCAGACGGGGGGCGTTGACTGAAGCTTTCTTT
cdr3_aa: CASTTRRGALTEAFF

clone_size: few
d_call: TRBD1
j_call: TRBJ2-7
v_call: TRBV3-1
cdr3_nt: TGTGCCAGCAGCCCCATGACAGGGGGTTCCTACGAGCAGTACTTC
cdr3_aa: CASSPMTGGSYEQYF

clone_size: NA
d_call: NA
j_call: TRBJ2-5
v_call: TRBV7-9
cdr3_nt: TGTGCCAGCAGCTTAGAAGCGGAAGAGACCCAGTACTTC
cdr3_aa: CASSLEAEETQYF